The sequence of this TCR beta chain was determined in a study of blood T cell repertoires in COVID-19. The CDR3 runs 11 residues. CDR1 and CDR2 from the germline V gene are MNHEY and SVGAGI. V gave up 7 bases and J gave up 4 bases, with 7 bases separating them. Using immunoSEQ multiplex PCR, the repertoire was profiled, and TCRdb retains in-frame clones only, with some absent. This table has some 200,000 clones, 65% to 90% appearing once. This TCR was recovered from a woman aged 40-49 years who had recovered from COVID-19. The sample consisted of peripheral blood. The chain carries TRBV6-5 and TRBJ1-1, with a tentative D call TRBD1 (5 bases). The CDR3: CASMGGTEAFF. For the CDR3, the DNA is TGTGCCAGCATGGGGGGCACTGAAGCTTTCTTT.